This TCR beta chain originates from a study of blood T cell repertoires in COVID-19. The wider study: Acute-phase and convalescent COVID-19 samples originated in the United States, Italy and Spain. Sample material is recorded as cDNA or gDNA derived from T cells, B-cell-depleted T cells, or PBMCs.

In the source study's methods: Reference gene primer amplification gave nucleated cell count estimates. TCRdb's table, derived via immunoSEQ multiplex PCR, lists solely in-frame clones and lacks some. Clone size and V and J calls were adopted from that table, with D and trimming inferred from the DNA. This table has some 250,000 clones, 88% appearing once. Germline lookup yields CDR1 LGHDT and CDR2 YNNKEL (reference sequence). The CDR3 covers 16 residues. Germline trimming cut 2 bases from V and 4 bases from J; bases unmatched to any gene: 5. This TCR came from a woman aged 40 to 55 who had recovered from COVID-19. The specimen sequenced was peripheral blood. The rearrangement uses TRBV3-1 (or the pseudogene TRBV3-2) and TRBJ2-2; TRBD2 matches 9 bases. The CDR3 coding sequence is TGTGCCAGCAGCCAACCGGGACTAGCTGGCACCGGGGAGCTGTTTTTT. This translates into CASSQPGLAGTGELFF.